This T cell receptor (beta chain) was recorded in a study of glioma-infiltrating T cells. General study results and limits: Tissue-blood divergence was below expectation in non-neoplastic patients, above in gliomas.

Note on this clonotype: Its antigen is as yet unknown.

From germline, CDR1 is MNHEY and CDR2 SVGEGT. Trimming cost V 5 bases and J 4 bases, with 8 bases left between them. This CDR3 spans 12 amino acids. Using RNA template, CDR3s of TCR alpha and beta were amplified with iRepertoire arm-PCR. MiXCR, applied by TCRdb to the multiplex PCR reads, yields one record per CDR3 protein. The sample holds approximately 18,000 distinct CDR3 sequences, roughly 50% seen once. The receptor comes from a human donor with low-grade glioma or glioblastoma, undergoing nonglioma brain surgery, or in good health (not recorded which). The rearrangement links TRBV6-2 or TRBV6-3 to TRBJ1-2; the D is unclear. The source material was glioma tissue, nonneoplastic brain tissue, or PBMCs (not recorded which). The CDR3 sequence: CASSERGYGYTF. CDR3 in DNA: TGTGCCAGCAGTGAGCGGGGCTATGGCTACACCTTC.